These T cell receptor beta chains were read from a single sample in a study of T cells after yellow fever vaccination. TCRdb independently ran MiXCR on the 5' RACE reads; one entry per CDR3 protein. The data contain 500,000 to 650,000 distinct CDR3 sequences, roughly 14% of them singletons. Sequencing used PBMCs, obtained on the day of the yellow fever booster vaccination. All receptors come from a man younger than 45 who received the YFV17D yellow fever vaccine. The conserved cysteine and the conserved F or W are not part of the CDR3 here. Fields, in order: D gene, V gene, J gene, CDR3 protein. D genes are given only for firm matches.

d_gene: TRBD1
v_gene: TRBV6-5
j_gene: TRBJ1-1
CDR3aa: ASSYGRTGGTEAF

d_gene: TRBD2
v_gene: TRBV5-1
j_gene: TRBJ2-1
CDR3aa: ASSMTAGVNEQF

d_gene: NA
v_gene: TRBV7-3
j_gene: TRBJ1-1
CDR3aa: ASSPGRGSDTEAF

d_gene: TRBD1
v_gene: TRBV7-2
j_gene: TRBJ2-5
CDR3aa: ASSSPFRTGVETQY

d_gene: TRBD1
v_gene: TRBV29-1
j_gene: TRBJ2-7
CDR3aa: SVLGQGAYEQY

d_gene: NA
v_gene: TRBV3-1
j_gene: TRBJ2-2
CDR3aa: ASSQDVSTRAGELF

d_gene: TRBD2
v_gene: TRBV11-1
j_gene: TRBJ2-5
CDR3aa: ASSSRTVAGPTQETQY

d_gene: TRBD1
v_gene: TRBV29-1
j_gene: TRBJ2-3
CDR3aa: SVDGDRSYPHTDTQY

d_gene: NA
v_gene: TRBV7-3
j_gene: TRBJ2-7
CDR3aa: ASSKGITYEQY

d_gene: TRBD2
v_gene: TRBV20-1
j_gene: TRBJ2-2
CDR3aa: SARKRDPGELF

d_gene: NA
v_gene: TRBV30
j_gene: TRBJ1-2
CDR3aa: AWSVLGMKGYT

d_gene: TRBD2
v_gene: TRBV29-1
j_gene: TRBJ2-1
CDR3aa: SVEDTQPTGLAGGNEQF

d_gene: TRBD2
v_gene: TRBV25-1
j_gene: TRBJ2-1
CDR3aa: ASSEGFRTSGRNEQF

d_gene: NA
v_gene: TRBV6-5
j_gene: TRBJ2-3
CDR3aa: ASSYSAGGGSRTQY

d_gene: TRBD1
v_gene: TRBV2
j_gene: TRBJ2-7
CDR3aa: ASSARTGLSSYEQY

d_gene: NA
v_gene: TRBV20-1
j_gene: TRBJ1-5
CDR3aa: SAMRDFSNQPQH

d_gene: TRBD2
v_gene: TRBV11-2
j_gene: TRBJ2-1
CDR3aa: ASSPGTSGGNEQF

d_gene: NA
v_gene: TRBV7-2
j_gene: TRBJ1-1
CDR3aa: ASSLELGAEAF

d_gene: NA
v_gene: TRBV15
j_gene: TRBJ1-4
CDR3aa: ATSSRTSNEKLF

d_gene: TRBD2
v_gene: TRBV12-3/TRBV12-4
j_gene: TRBJ2-1
CDR3aa: ATKPGLAGLEQF

d_gene: NA
v_gene: TRBV20-1
j_gene: TRBJ2-1
CDR3aa: SARDAGSSYNEQF

d_gene: NA
v_gene: TRBV7-9
j_gene: TRBJ1-4
CDR3aa: ASSLSHRGLEKLF

d_gene: NA
v_gene: TRBV6-1
j_gene: TRBJ1-4
CDR3aa: ASTVSSPREKLF

d_gene: NA
v_gene: TRBV7-5
j_gene: TRBJ2-1
CDR3aa: IPVSPGSRGALSSYNEQF

d_gene: TRBD2
v_gene: TRBV20-1
j_gene: TRBJ2-1
CDR3aa: SARDSPTSDPYNEQF

d_gene: NA
v_gene: TRBV10-2
j_gene: TRBJ2-7
CDR3aa: ASSRDKPYEQY

d_gene: NA
v_gene: TRBV29-1
j_gene: TRBJ2-7
CDR3aa: SVEGVVGLTYEQY

d_gene: TRBD2
v_gene: TRBV7-3
j_gene: TRBJ2-3
CDR3aa: ASSLTLAGPTDTQY

d_gene: NA
v_gene: TRBV14
j_gene: NA
CDR3aa: ASSRSLENEQY

d_gene: NA
v_gene: TRBV4-3
j_gene: TRBJ2-5
CDR3aa: ASSQGFGLAETQY

d_gene: NA
v_gene: TRBV7-2
j_gene: TRBJ1-1
CDR3aa: ASSLGRTNTEAF

d_gene: NA
v_gene: TRBV19
j_gene: TRBJ2-3
CDR3aa: ASGTLTPRTDTQY

d_gene: NA
v_gene: TRBV10-3
j_gene: TRBJ2-5
CDR3aa: AISQSDGKETQY

d_gene: TRBD2
v_gene: TRBV20-1
j_gene: TRBJ2-5
CDR3aa: SARDRAGYQETQY

d_gene: TRBD2
v_gene: TRBV4-3
j_gene: TRBJ2-3
CDR3aa: ASSQGSAGVPDTQY

d_gene: TRBD2
v_gene: TRBV7-6
j_gene: TRBJ2-7
CDR3aa: ASSLVLAGGGYEQY

d_gene: NA
v_gene: TRBV12-3/TRBV12-4
j_gene: TRBJ2-7
CDR3aa: ASSTRTYEQY

d_gene: NA
v_gene: TRBV4-2
j_gene: TRBJ1-5
CDR3aa: ASSQEAADYSNQPQH

d_gene: NA
v_gene: TRBV6-5
j_gene: TRBJ2-5
CDR3aa: ASSYPGEETQY

d_gene: TRBD1
v_gene: TRBV10-3
j_gene: TRBJ2-7
CDR3aa: AISVSSGTVNYEQY

d_gene: NA
v_gene: TRBV4-3
j_gene: TRBJ2-3
CDR3aa: ASSLHLGGAALGDTQY

d_gene: TRBD2
v_gene: TRBV7-2
j_gene: TRBJ2-7
CDR3aa: ASSPHSRTSGSYEQY

d_gene: NA
v_gene: TRBV11-2
j_gene: TRBJ2-7
CDR3aa: ASSLNPLAYEQY

d_gene: NA
v_gene: TRBV20-1
j_gene: TRBJ1-6
CDR3aa: SAGGGEGARVSPLH

d_gene: NA
v_gene: TRBV4-3
j_gene: TRBJ2-1
CDR3aa: ASSQDIGSIDEQF

d_gene: NA
v_gene: TRBV5-1
j_gene: TRBJ2-3
CDR3aa: ASSSEGPLADTQY

d_gene: NA
v_gene: TRBV7-2
j_gene: TRBJ2-1
CDR3aa: ASSQSSRVDNEQF

d_gene: NA
v_gene: TRBV20-1
j_gene: TRBJ2-1
CDR3aa: SAPDYRSYNEQF

d_gene: NA
v_gene: TRBV7-2
j_gene: TRBJ1-6
CDR3aa: ASSFPEVPSPLH

d_gene: TRBD2
v_gene: TRBV20-1
j_gene: TRBJ2-3
CDR3aa: SARVTGTSGSWDTQY

d_gene: NA
v_gene: TRBV12-3/TRBV12-4
j_gene: TRBJ1-5
CDR3aa: ASSASESNQPQH

d_gene: NA
v_gene: TRBV11-2
j_gene: TRBJ2-7
CDR3aa: ASSLAGTQSYEQY

d_gene: NA
v_gene: TRBV7-8
j_gene: TRBJ1-3
CDR3aa: ASSSLGGSGNTIY

d_gene: NA
v_gene: TRBV12-3/TRBV12-4
j_gene: TRBJ1-6
CDR3aa: ASSLGVDNSPLH

d_gene: TRBD2
v_gene: TRBV20-1
j_gene: TRBJ2-7
CDR3aa: SATTSGGMDEQY

d_gene: NA
v_gene: TRBV7-9
j_gene: TRBJ2-1
CDR3aa: ASSSVNIIREQF

d_gene: NA
v_gene: TRBV5-1
j_gene: TRBJ2-1
CDR3aa: ASSYRQASLQF

d_gene: NA
v_gene: TRBV12-3/TRBV12-4
j_gene: TRBJ1-2
CDR3aa: ASSHPGDGDYGYT